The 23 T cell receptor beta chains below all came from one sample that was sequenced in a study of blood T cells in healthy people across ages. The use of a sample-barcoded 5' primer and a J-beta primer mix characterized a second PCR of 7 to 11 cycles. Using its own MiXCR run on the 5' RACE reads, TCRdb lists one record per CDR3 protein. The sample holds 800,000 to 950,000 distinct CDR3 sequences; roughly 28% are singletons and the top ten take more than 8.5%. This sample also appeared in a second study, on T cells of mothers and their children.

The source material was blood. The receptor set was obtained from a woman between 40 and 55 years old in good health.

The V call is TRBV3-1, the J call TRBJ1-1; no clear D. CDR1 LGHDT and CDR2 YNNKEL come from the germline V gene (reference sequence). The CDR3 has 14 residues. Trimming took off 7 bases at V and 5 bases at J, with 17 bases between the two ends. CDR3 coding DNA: TGTGCCAGCACTAGGACTGGGCGGGGTACTGAAGCTTTCTTT. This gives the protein CASTRTGRGTEAFF. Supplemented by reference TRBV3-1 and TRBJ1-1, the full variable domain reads DTAVSQTPKYLVTQMGNDKSIKCEQNLGHDTMYWYKQDSKKFLKIMFSYNNKELIINETVPNRFSPKSPDKAHLNLHINSLELGDSAVYFCASTRTGRGTEAFFGQGTRLTVV.

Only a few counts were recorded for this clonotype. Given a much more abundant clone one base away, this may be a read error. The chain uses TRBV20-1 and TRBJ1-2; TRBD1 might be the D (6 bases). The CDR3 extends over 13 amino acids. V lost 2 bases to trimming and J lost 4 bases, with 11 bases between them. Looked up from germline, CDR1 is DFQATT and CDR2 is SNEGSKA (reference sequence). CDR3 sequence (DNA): TGCAGTGCTAGACCCGACAGGTGCTATGGCTACACCTTC. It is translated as CSARPDRCYGYTF.

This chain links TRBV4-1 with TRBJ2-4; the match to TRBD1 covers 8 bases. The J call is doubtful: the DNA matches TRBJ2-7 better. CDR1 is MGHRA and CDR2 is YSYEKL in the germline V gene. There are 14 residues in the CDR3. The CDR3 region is CASSDSGGQDEQYF. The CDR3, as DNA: TGCGCCAGCAGCGACTCTGGGGGACAGGACGAGCAGTACTTC.

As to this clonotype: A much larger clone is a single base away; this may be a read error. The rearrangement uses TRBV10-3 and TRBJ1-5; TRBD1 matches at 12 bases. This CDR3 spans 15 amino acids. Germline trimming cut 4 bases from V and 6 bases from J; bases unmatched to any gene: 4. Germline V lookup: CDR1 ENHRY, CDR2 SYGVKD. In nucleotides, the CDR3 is TGTGCCATCAGTGGGGGGACAGGGGGCGGTCAGCCCCAGCATTTT. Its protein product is CAISGGTGGGQPQHF.

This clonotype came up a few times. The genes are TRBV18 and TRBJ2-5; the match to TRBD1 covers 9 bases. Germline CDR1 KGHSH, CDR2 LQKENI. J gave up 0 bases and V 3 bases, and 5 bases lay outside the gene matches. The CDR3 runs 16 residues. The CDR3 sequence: CASSPAGTGNQETQYF. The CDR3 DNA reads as TGTGCCAGCTCACCGGCCGGGACAGGGAACCAAGAGACCCAGTACTTC. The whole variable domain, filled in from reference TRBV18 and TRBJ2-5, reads NAGVMQNPRHLVRRRGQEARLRCSPMKGHSHVYWYRQLPEEGLKFMVYLQKENIIDESGMPKERFSAEFPKEGPSILRIQQVVRGDSAAYFCASSPAGTGNQETQYFGPGTRLLVL.

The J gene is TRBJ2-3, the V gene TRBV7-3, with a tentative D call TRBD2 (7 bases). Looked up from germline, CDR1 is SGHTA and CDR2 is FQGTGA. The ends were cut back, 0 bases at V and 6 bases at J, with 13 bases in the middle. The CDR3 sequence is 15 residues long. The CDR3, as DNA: TGTGCCAGCAGCTTAACGGGGGGGCCGGGGGATACGCAGTATTTT. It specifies CASSLTGGPGDTQYF.

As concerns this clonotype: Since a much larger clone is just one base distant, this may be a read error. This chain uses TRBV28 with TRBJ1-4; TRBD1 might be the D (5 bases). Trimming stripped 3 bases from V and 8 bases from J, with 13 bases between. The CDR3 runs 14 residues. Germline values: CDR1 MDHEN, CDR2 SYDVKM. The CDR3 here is CASSFRRGREKLFF. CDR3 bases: TGTGCCAGCAGTTTTCGGCGGGGCAGGGAAAAACTGTTTTTT.

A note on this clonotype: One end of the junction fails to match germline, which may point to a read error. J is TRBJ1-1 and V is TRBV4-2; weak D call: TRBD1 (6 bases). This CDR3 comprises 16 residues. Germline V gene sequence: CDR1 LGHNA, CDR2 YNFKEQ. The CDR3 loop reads CASSPNYFLGGTGAFF. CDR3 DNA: TGTGCCAGCAGCCCGAACTACTTTCTGGGGGGCACTGGAGCTTTCTTT.

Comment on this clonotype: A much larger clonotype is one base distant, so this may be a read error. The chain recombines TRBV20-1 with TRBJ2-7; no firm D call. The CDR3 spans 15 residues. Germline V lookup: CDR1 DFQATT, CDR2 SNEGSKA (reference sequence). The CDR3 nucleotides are TGCAGCCTCCTTCCGGGCCAAAAGGCGGCAGAGGCCCAGTACTTC. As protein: CSLLPGQKAAEAQYF.

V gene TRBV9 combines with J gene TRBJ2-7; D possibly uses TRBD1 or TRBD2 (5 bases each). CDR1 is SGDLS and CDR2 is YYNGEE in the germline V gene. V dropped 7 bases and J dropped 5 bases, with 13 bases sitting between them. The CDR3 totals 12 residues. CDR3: CASGTDEHEQYF. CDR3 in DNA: TGTGCCAGCGGGACGGATGAGCACGAGCAGTACTTC.

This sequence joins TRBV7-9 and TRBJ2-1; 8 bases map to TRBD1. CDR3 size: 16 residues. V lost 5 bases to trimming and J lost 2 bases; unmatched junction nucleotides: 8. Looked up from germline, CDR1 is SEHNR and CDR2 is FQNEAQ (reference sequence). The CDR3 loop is CASSPDRTGPYNEQFF. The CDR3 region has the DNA TGTGCCAGCAGCCCCGACAGGACAGGGCCCTACAATGAGCAGTTCTTC. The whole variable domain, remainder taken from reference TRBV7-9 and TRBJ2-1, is DTGVSQNPRHKITKRGQNVTFRCDPISEHNRLYWYRQTLGQGPEFLTYFQNEAQLEKSRLLSDRFSAERPKGSFSTLEIQRTEQGDSAMYLCASSPDRTGPYNEQFFGPGTRLTVL.

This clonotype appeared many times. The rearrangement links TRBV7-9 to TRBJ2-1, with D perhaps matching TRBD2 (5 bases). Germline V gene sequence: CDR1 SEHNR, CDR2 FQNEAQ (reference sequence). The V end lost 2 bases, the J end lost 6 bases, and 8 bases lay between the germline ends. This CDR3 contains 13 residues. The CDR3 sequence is CASSLQGGNEQFF. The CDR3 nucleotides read TGTGCCAGCAGCTTACAAGGAGGCAATGAGCAGTTCTTC. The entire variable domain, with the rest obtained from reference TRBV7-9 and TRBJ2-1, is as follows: DTGVSQNPRHKITKRGQNVTFRCDPISEHNRLYWYRQTLGQGPEFLTYFQNEAQLEKSRLLSDRFSAERPKGSFSTLEIQRTEQGDSAMYLCASSLQGGNEQFFGPGTRLTVL.

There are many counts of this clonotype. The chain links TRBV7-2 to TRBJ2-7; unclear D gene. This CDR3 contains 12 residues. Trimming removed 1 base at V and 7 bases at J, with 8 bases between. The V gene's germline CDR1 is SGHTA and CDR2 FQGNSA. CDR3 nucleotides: TGTGCCAGCAGCTTAGGGCTGTTGGAGCAGTACTTC. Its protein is CASSLGLLEQYF. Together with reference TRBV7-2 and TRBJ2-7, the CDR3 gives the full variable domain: GAGVSQSPSNKVTEKGKDVELRCDPISGHTALYWYRQSLGQGLEFLIYFQGNSAPDKSGLPSDRFSAERTGGSVSTLTIQRTQQEDSAVYLCASSLGLLEQYFGPGTRLTVT.

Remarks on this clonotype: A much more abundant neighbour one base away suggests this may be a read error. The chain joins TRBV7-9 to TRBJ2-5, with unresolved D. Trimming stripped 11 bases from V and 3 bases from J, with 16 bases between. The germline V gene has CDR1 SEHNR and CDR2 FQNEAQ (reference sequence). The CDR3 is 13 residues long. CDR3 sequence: CAGREALKETQYF. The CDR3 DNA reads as TGTGCCGGCCGCGAAGCCCTGAAAGAGACCCAGTACTTC. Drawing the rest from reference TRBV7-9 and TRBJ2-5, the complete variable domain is DTGVSQNPRHKITKRGQNVTFRCDPISEHNRLYWYRQTLGQGPEFLTYFQNEAQLEKSRLLSDRFSAERPKGSFSTLEIQRTEQGDSAMYLCAGREALKETQYFGPGTRLLVL.

The CDR3 sequence: CASSHTSGYGYTF. Written as DNA, the CDR3 is TGTGCCAGCAGCCACACCAGTGGCTATGGCTACACCTTC. This chain joins TRBV7-2 and TRBJ1-2, with D unclear. The CDR3 runs to 13 residues. V dropped 5 bases and J dropped 4 bases, with 11 bases sitting between them. The germline V gene encodes CDR1 SGHTA and CDR2 FQGNSA.

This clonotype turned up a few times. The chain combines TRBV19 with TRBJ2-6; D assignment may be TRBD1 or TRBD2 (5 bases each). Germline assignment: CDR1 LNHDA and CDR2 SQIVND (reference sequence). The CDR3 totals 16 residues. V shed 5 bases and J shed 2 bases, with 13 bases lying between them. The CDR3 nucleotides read TGTGCCAGTAGTCGGGCAGGGAGAACTGGGGCCAACGTCCTGACTTTC. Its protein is CASSRAGRTGANVLTF.

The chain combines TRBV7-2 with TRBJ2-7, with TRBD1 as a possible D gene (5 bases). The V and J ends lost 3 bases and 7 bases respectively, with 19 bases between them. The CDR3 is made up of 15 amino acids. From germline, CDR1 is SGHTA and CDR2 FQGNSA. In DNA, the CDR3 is TGTGCCAGCAGCTTGGGCAGGGCCCCGACGCGGGAGCAGTACTTC. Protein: CASSLGRAPTREQYF.

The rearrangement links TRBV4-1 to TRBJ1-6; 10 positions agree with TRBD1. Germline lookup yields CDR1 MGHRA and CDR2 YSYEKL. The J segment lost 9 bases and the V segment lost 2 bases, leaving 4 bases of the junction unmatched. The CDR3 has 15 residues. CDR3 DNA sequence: TGCGCCAGCAGCCAACGACAGGGGGCAAGTTCACCCCTCCACTTT. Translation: CASSQRQGASSPLHF.

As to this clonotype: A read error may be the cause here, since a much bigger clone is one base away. The CDR3 here is CSARGQGAVGGTQYF. In DNA form, the CDR3 reads TGCAGTGCTAGGGGACAGGGGGCAGTGGGAGGGACCCAGTACTTC. J is TRBJ2-5 and V is TRBV20-1; 12 bases are a match to TRBD1. Germline trimming cut 3 bases from V and 7 bases from J; bases unmatched to any gene: 9. Per the germline V gene, CDR1 is DFQATT and CDR2 is SNEGSKA (reference sequence). The CDR3 spans 15 residues.

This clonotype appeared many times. The chain's CDR3 is CASSLRQGILFSYGYTF. Written as DNA, the CDR3 is TGTGCCAGCAGCTTGCGACAGGGCATCCTCTTTTCTTATGGCTACACCTTC. The chain employs TRBV5-8 and TRBJ1-2; 7 bases fit TRBD1. Germline V lookup: CDR1 SGHTS, CDR2 YDEGEE. This CDR3 is 17 amino acids long. J gave up 5 bases and V 1 base, and 14 bases lay outside the gene matches.

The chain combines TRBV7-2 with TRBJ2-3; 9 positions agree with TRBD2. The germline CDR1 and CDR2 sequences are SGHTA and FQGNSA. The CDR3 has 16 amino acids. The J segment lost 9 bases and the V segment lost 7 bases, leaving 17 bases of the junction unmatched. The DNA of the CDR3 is TGTGCCAGCAACTCCGAGGAGGGTAGCGGGGGTTGGACGCAGTATTTT. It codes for CASNSEEGSGGWTQYF.

As DNA, the CDR3 is TGTGCCAGCAGCCCCAGGACTAGCGCAGCCTACGAGCAGTACTTC. This encodes CASSPRTSAAYEQYF. The rearrangement uses TRBV7-2 and TRBJ2-7; 9 nucleotides line up with TRBD2. V lost 5 bases and J lost 2; bases outside the gene matches: 7. The V gene's germline CDR1 is SGHTA and CDR2 FQGNSA. The CDR3 is made up of 15 amino acids.

For the CDR3, the DNA is TGTGCCACCAAGGCGGGACTAGAAACAGATACGCAGTATTTT. This codes for CATKAGLETDTQYF. The chain recombines TRBV24-1 with TRBJ2-3, with 8 positions matching TRBD2. The V gene end was trimmed by 8 bases and the J gene end by 3 bases; junction bases not matched to a gene: 6. The CDR3 runs to 14 residues. CDR1 KGHDR and CDR2 SFDVKD come from the germline V gene.